The 30 T cell receptor beta chains listed next were all sequenced from one sample in a study of cytomegalovirus exposure and HLA in healthy donors. Both 60 Vbeta primers and 13 Jbeta primers went into the PCR. The table came from immunoSEQ multiplex PCR; TCRdb's copy has only in-frame clones and leaves some out. The sample includes about 160,000 clones, approximately 75% of them seen just once. The sequenced sample was PBMCs. These receptors were collected from a young woman in good health and CMV-seronegative.

The V call is TRBV30, the J call TRBJ2-5; D gene ambiguous. In germline, CDR1 is GTSNPN, CDR2 SVGIG (reference sequence). With 2 bases removed from V and 1 base from J, the gap between germline ends came to 8 bases. The CDR3 extends over 13 amino acids. The CDR3 region is CAWSHYSQETQYF. The CDR3 DNA reads TGTGCCTGGAGTCATTACAGCCAAGAGACCCAGTACTTC.

The chain joins TRBV5-3 to TRBJ2-1; 12 bases match TRBD2. TRBV5-3 is annotated as an ORF whose role is uncertain. V lost 3 bases and J lost 5; bases outside the gene matches: 6. CDR3 length equals 16 residues. Written as DNA, the CDR3 is TGTGCCAGAAGCTCTATTCTAGCGGGAGGGAACAATGAGCAGTTCTTC. Amino acids: CARSSILAGGNNEQFF.

The rearrangement links TRBV7-2 to TRBJ1-1; tentatively, D is TRBD1 (6 bases). Trimming removed 3 bases at V and 3 bases at J, with 14 bases between. The CDR3 is made up of 15 amino acids. Germline CDR1 reads SGHTA; CDR2 reads FQGNSA. The CDR3 DNA sequence: TGTGCCAGCAGCTTGACAGGTCCTGAGGACACTGAAGCTTTCTTT. It codes for CASSLTGPEDTEAFF.

The V and J genes are TRBV27 and TRBJ1-2; 7 nucleotides match TRBD1. The V gene end was trimmed by 1 base and the J gene end by 0 bases; junction bases not matched to a gene: 2. This CDR3 contains 15 residues. Germline-derived CDR1 and CDR2 are MNHEY and SMNVEV (reference sequence). The CDR3 DNA is TGTGCCAGCAGTTTATGGCAGGGGGCTAACTATGGCTACACCTTC. Translated: CASSLWQGANYGYTF.

This chain's CDR3 is CASGMKSGRAYEQYF. In DNA, the CDR3 is TGTGCCAGCGGAATGAAGAGCGGGAGGGCCTACGAGCAGTACTTC. The rearrangement uses TRBV28 and TRBJ2-7; 10 positions match TRBD2. The V segment lost 8 bases and the J segment 2 bases; nucleotides outside the gene matches: 9. The CDR3 runs to 15 residues. Germline CDR1 reads MDHEN; CDR2 reads SYDVKM.

As DNA, the CDR3 is TGTGCCAGCAGCTTAAGTGCCGGGGGCACTGAAGCTTTCTTT. Protein: CASSLSAGGTEAFF. The V gene is TRBV7-3, the J gene TRBJ1-1; D may be TRBD1 (5 bases). Germline V gene sequence: CDR1 SGHTA, CDR2 FQGTGA. The V end was cut by 1 base, the J end by 4 bases, with 10 bases between. The CDR3 has 14 amino acids.

V gene TRBV6-1 combines with J gene TRBJ2-1, with 7 bases fitting TRBD2. The CDR3 is 16 amino acids. The V gene end was trimmed by 2 bases and the J gene end by 3 bases; junction bases not matched to a gene: 7. CDR1 MNHNS and CDR2 SASEGT come from the germline V gene. CDR3 in amino acids: CASSELAEKNYNEQFF. CDR3 nucleotide sequence: TGTGCCAGCAGTGAACTAGCGGAGAAGAACTACAATGAGCAGTTCTTC.

The chain couples TRBV9 to TRBJ2-3, with unresolved D. Germline V lookup: CDR1 SGDLS, CDR2 YYNGEE. The CDR3 has 16 residues. Deletions cut 4 bases from V and 0 bases from J, with 15 bases between. The CDR3, as DNA: TGTGCCAGCAGCCTTTACAGTTTTCTAAGCACAGATACGCAGTATTTT. It specifies CASSLYSFLSTDTQYF.

This clone was observed once. The V call is TRBV14, the J call TRBJ2-7, with a tentative D call TRBD2 (5 bases). The V end lost 3 bases, the J end lost 7 bases, and 13 bases lay between the germline ends. This CDR3 region has 13 residues. CDR1 SGHDN and CDR2 FVKESK come from the germline V gene. The CDR3 loop is CASSQVRPGEQYF. In nucleotides, the CDR3 is TGTGCCAGCAGCCAGGTGCGTCCGGGGGAGCAGTACTTC. The variable domain in full, with the rest retrieved from reference TRBV14 and TRBJ2-7, is EAGVTQFPSHSVIEKGQTVTLRCDPISGHDNLYWYRRVMGKEIKFLLHFVKESKQDESGMPNNRFLAERTGGTYSTLKVQPAELEDSGVYFCASSQVRPGEQYFGPGTRLTVT.

This chain joins TRBV5-1 and TRBJ2-1, with a possible D match to TRBD1 (6 bases). The V end was cut by 0 bases, the J end by 12 bases, with 19 bases between. The CDR3 length is 15 residues. The germline V gene has CDR1 SGHRS and CDR2 YFSETQ. The CDR3 is CASSLDGAGVGGQFF. The CDR3 DNA reads TGCGCCAGCAGCTTGGATGGTGCAGGGGTTGGGGGGCAGTTCTTC.

The chain employs TRBV6-5 and TRBJ2-2, with 7 bases identical to TRBD1. After removal of 6 bases from V and 5 bases from J, the junction contained 3 bases not matched to a gene. This CDR3 contains 13 residues. The germline gives CDR1 MNHEY, CDR2 SVGAGI. The CDR3: CASSRTGTGELFF. The CDR3 nucleotides read TGTGCCAGCAGCCGGACAGGAACCGGGGAGCTGTTTTTT.

The chain has TRBV4-2 and TRBJ1-4; D unclear. V lost 0 bases and J lost 10, with 3 bases in between. This CDR3 has 11 amino acids. Germline values: CDR1 LGHNA, CDR2 YNFKEQ. In DNA form, the CDR3 reads TGTGCCAGCAGCCAAGAGCGAAAACTGTTTTTT. Its protein is CASSQERKLFF.

This clone was seen a handful of times. The chain joins TRBV7-7 to TRBJ2-5, with a weak D call TRBD2 (5 bases). This CDR3 comprises 13 residues. The V and J ends lost 4 bases and 3 bases respectively, with 9 bases between them. Germline values: CDR1 SSHAT, CDR2 FNYEAQ (reference sequence). Here the CDR3 reads CASSSKREETQYF. CDR3 bases: TGTGCCAGCAGCTCCAAGAGGGAAGAGACCCAGTACTTC. Looking up the rest from reference TRBV7-7 and TRBJ2-5 gives the full variable domain: GAGVSQSPRYKVTKRGQDVTLRCDPISSHATLYWYQQALGQGPEFLTYFNYEAQPDKSGLPSDRFSAERPEGSISTLTIQRTEQRDSAMYRCASSSKREETQYFGPGTRLLVL.

This chain links TRBV27 with TRBJ2-5; 9 bases are a match to TRBD1. The end of the DNA aligns better with TRBJ2-7, so the J call may be wrong. Germline V gene lookup returns CDR1 MNHEY and CDR2 SMNVEV (reference sequence). The CDR3 is made up of 17 amino acids. The chain's CDR3 is CASSSQPSGQGEHEQYF. For the CDR3, the DNA is TGTGCCAGCAGTTCCCAACCCTCGGGACAGGGTGAACACGAGCAGTACTTC.

The chain employs TRBV12-1 and TRBJ2-1; the table's D call TRBD2 went unverified against the DNA. TRBV12-1 is a pseudogene locus. This CDR3 contains 16 residues. The CDR3 region is CASPPGGVSSYNEQFF. The DNA of the CDR3 is TGTGCCTCACCGCCGGGGGGCGTGAGCTCCTACAATGAGCAGTTCTTC.

This chain joins TRBV5-4 and TRBJ1-1; 8 bases match TRBD1. Germline values: CDR1 SGHNT, CDR2 YYREEE (reference sequence). V shed 4 bases, J shed 4 bases, and the junction held 9 bases outside the gene matches. The CDR3 has 15 amino acids. The CDR3 loop is CASSPPGQGPTEAFF. CDR3 DNA: TGTGCCAGCAGCCCGCCTGGACAGGGCCCCACTGAAGCTTTCTTT. The variable domain in full, completed from reference TRBV5-4 and TRBJ1-1, reads ETGVTQSPTHLIKTRGQQVTLRCSSQSGHNTVSWYQQALGQGPQFIFQYYREEENGRGNFPPRFSGLQFPNYSSELNVNALELDDSALYLCASSPPGQGPTEAFFGQGTRLTVV.

The chain combines TRBV28 with TRBJ1-4; D is possibly TRBD1 (6 bases). V was cut by 2 bases and J by 7 bases, with 11 bases left in between. Germline CDR1 and CDR2: MDHEN and SYDVKM. CDR3 size: 14 residues. In DNA, the CDR3 is TGTGCCAGCAGTTTAGGGACAACTTTTGAAAAACTGTTTTTT. Translating it yields CASSLGTTFEKLFF.

The J gene is TRBJ2-1, the V gene TRBV19, with a tentative D call TRBD2 (7 bases). The length of the CDR3 is 15 residues. CDR1 LNHDA and CDR2 SQIVND come from the germline V gene (reference sequence). With 3 bases removed from V and 3 bases from J, the gap between germline ends came to 12 bases. CDR3 nucleotides: TGTGCCAGTAGTATTGGGGGAGGGGGCTACAATGAGCAGTTCTTC. It yields the protein CASSIGGGGYNEQFF.

V is TRBV28 and J is TRBJ2-1, with D perhaps TRBD2 (5 bases). Per the germline V gene, CDR1 is MDHEN and CDR2 is SYDVKM. This CDR3 spans 11 amino acids. V was pared by 8 bases and J by 15 bases, with 17 bases between. The CDR3 nucleotides are TGTGCCAGCGGACCCGGGAATCAGCTGTTCTTC. This codes for CASGPGNQLFF. The variable domain in full, completed from reference TRBV28 and TRBJ2-1, reads DVKVTQSSRYLVKRTGEKVFLECVQDMDHENMFWYRQDPGLGLRLIYFSYDVKMKEKGDIPEGYSVSREKKERFSLILESASTNQTSMYLCASGPGNQLFFGPGTRLTVL.

The chain has TRBV7-9 and TRBJ2-6; D is ambiguous. The CDR3 length is 16 residues. V lost 1 base to trimming and J lost 1 base, with 8 bases between them. Germline V gene sequence: CDR1 SEHNR, CDR2 FQNEAQ (reference sequence). The CDR3 is CASSLDRASGANVLTF. In nucleotides, the CDR3 is TGTGCCAGCAGCTTAGATCGAGCTTCTGGGGCCAACGTCCTGACTTTC.

The genes are TRBV2 and TRBJ2-1; D uncertain. CDR1 and CDR2 from the germline V gene are SNHLY and FYNNEI. CDR3 length equals 13 residues. V was cut by 7 bases and J by 9 bases, with 16 bases left in between. The CDR3 DNA reads as TGTGCCAGCAATCCTACCAAGAGGAGTGAGCAGTTCTTC. It codes for CASNPTKRSEQFF. Complete variable domain (other parts from reference TRBV2 and TRBJ2-1): EPEVTQTPSHQVTQMGQEVILRCVPISNHLYFYWYRQILGQKVEFLVSFYNNEISEKSEIFDDQFSVERPDGSNFTLKIRSTKLEDSAMYFCASNPTKRSEQFFGPGTRLTVL.

The gene calls are TRBV29-1 and TRBJ2-3; 13 bases agree with TRBD2. This CDR3 has 15 amino acids. Losses at the gene ends were 1 base for V and 4 bases for J; bases not matched to a gene: 2. CDR1 and CDR2 from the germline V gene are SQVTM and ANQGSEA. The DNA for the CDR3 is TGCAGCGTTGAAGGGACTAGCGGGAGCGCAGATACGCAGTATTTT. It yields the protein CSVEGTSGSADTQYF.

This clone appeared once. The chain combines TRBV27 with TRBJ2-7; D is perhaps TRBD2 (6 bases). V was clipped by 3 bases and J by 2 bases, with 20 bases between them. The CDR3 has 17 residues. CDR1 and CDR2 from the germline V gene are MNHEY and SMNVEV (reference sequence). This chain's CDR3 is CASSLKGGDEIAYEQYF. CDR3 nucleotide sequence: TGTGCCAGCAGTTTGAAAGGAGGGGACGAAATCGCCTACGAGCAGTACTTC.

The chain joins TRBV6-6 to TRBJ1-2, with 7 bases that match TRBD1. CDR1 and CDR2 (germline): MNHNY, SVGAGI (reference sequence). J gave up 8 bases and V 2 bases, and 11 bases lay outside the gene matches. The CDR3 sequence is 15 residues long. The CDR3 nucleotides read TGTGCCAGCAGTTACGACAGGGAAGGACTTGAAGGCTACACCTTC. This codes for CASSYDREGLEGYTF.

The rearrangement links TRBV9 to TRBJ1-2, with a weak D call TRBD1 (6 bases). The length of the CDR3 is 15 residues. Trimming took 3 bases from V and 4 from J, leaving 16 bases between them. CDR1 SGDLS and CDR2 YYNGEE come from the germline V gene. The CDR3: CASSAPTGEGYGYTF. In DNA, the CDR3 is TGTGCCAGCAGCGCTCCGACAGGAGAAGGCTATGGCTACACCTTC.

This clone appeared a few times. The V and J genes are TRBV7-9 and TRBJ1-4, with D uncertain. CDR1 is SEHNR and CDR2 is FQNEAQ in the germline V gene (reference sequence). This CDR3 has 14 amino acids. Trimming cost V 3 bases and J 6 bases, with 11 bases left between them. The CDR3 DNA reads TGTGCCAGCAGCTTTCTCGCAGGTGATGAAAAACTGTTTTTT. Translation gives CASSFLAGDEKLFF.

The V call is TRBV6-1, the J call TRBJ1-2; the D gene is possibly TRBD1 (5 bases). Trimming stripped 7 bases from V and 7 bases from J, with 13 bases between. The germline V gene has CDR1 MNHNS and CDR2 SASEGT. CDR3 size: 12 residues. The CDR3: CASTEYGGGYTF. The CDR3 DNA is TGTGCCAGCACCGAATACGGGGGTGGCTACACCTTC.

The J gene is TRBJ2-7, the V gene TRBV7-2; TRBD1 might be the D (6 bases). V was trimmed by 5 bases and J by 2 bases, leaving 22 bases between them. CDR1 and CDR2 (germline): SGHTA, FQGNSA. The CDR3 length is 17 residues. CDR3 sequence: CASSHGGWADRPYEQYF. In nucleotides, the CDR3 is TGTGCCAGCAGCCATGGGGGTTGGGCCGACAGGCCCTACGAGCAGTACTTC.

In DNA form, the CDR3 reads TGTGCCAGCAGCTCATCAAGCGGGATTCCCTCTTACGAGCAGTACTTC. It translates to CASSSSSGIPSYEQYF. This chain uses TRBV7-9 with TRBJ2-7, with TRBD2 matching 7 bases. This CDR3 is 16 amino acids long. CDR1 is SEHNR, CDR2 FQNEAQ, per germline (reference sequence). The V and J ends lost 4 bases and 4 bases, in that order; junction bases with no gene match: 13.

This chain joins TRBV19 and TRBJ2-3, with D maybe TRBD2 (5 bases). The V end lost 1 base, the J end lost 0 bases, and 8 bases lay between the germline ends. The germline V gene encodes CDR1 LNHDA and CDR2 SQIVND (reference sequence). There are 15 residues in the CDR3. The CDR3 DNA follows: TGTGCCAGTAGTATAGGCTGGACTAGCACAGATACGCAGTATTTT. It yields the protein CASSIGWTSTDTQYF.